This T cell receptor beta chain was identified in a study of T cell repertoires and HLA-DP antigens. The V end was cut by 2 bases, the J end by 5 bases, with 1 base between. The CDR3 sequence is 12 residues long. CDR1 is SGHAT, CDR2 FQNNGV, per germline. Repertoires were generated with immunoSEQ multiplex PCR, while TCRdb's copy carries only in-frame clones and drops some. The sample lists some 110,000 clones, nearly 95% occurring once. Details on this clone: Its target is unknown.

The V call is TRBV11-2, the J call TRBJ1-6; D is unresolved. This receptor was identified in a woman aged 18-35 years in good health and CMV-seronegative. The sequenced material came from CD4+ T cells from PBMCs. The CDR3: CASSLNNSPLHF. The CDR3 bases are TGTGCCAGCAGCTTAAATAATTCACCCCTCCACTTT.